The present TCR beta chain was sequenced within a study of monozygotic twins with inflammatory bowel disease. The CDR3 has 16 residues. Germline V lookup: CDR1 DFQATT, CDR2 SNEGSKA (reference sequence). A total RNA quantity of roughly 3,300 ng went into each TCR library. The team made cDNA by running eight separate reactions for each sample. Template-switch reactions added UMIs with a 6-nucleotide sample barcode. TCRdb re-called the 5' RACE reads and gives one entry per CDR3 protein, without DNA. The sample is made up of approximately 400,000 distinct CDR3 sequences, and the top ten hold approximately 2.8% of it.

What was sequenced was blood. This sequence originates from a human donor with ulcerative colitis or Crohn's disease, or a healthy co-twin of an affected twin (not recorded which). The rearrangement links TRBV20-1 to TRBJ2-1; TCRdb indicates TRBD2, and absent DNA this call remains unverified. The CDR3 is CSARDPVAGVYNEQFF.